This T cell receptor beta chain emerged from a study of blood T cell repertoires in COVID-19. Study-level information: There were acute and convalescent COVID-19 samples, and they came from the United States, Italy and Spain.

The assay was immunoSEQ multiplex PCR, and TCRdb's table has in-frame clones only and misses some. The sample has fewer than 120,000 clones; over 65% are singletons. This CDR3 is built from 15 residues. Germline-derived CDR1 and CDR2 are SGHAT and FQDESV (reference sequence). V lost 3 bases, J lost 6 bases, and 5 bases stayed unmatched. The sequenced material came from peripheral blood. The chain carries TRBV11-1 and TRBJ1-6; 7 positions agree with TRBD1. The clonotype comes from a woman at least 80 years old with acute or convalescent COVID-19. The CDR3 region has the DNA TGTGCCAGCAGCTTCGAGGGGGCGCGTAATTCACCCCTCCACTTT. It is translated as CASSFEGARNSPLHF.